This T cell receptor beta chain was recorded in a study of blood T cell repertoires in COVID-19. Libraries were prepared by immunoSEQ multiplex PCR; TCRdb keeps only in-frame clonotypes and omits some of them. The sample shows roughly 430,000 clones, roughly 86% of them seen only once. The V gene lost 3 bases and the J gene lost 5 bases, with 14 bases spanning the gap. The V gene's germline CDR1 is SQVTM and CDR2 ANQGSEA. The CDR3 extends over 14 amino acids. Sequenced input: PBMCs or T cells enriched from blood (not recorded which). This receptor was obtained from a woman aged 35 to 49 with acute COVID-19. The chain carries TRBV29-1 and TRBJ2-1; unclear D gene. CDR3 residues: CSVDYPTNNNEQFF. The CDR3 region has the DNA TGCAGCGTTGACTACCCTACTAACAACAATGAGCAGTTCTTC.